This T cell receptor beta chain is drawn from a study of T cell repertoires in cytomegalovirus infection. Background on the study: Peptides in the study included HLA-C-restricted and HLA-B-restricted CMV epitopes. Through public TCR beta signatures, both CMV infection and matching HLA type were indicated. Findings and caveats of the study: Public TCR beta family frequency separated CMV-and-HLA carriers, including in an independent cohort.

A single record per CDR3 protein comes from TCRdb applying MiXCR to the reads. The repertoire holds approximately 910,000 distinct CDR3 sequences, with under 40% as singletons. On this clonotype: As yet, its antigen is unknown.

This CDR3 has 14 residues. Germline lookup yields CDR1 MNHEY and CDR2 SVGEGT. With 3 bases clipped from V and 7 bases from J, the junction kept 4 bases outside the gene matches. The rearrangement joins TRBV6-2 or TRBV6-3 to TRBJ2-1; 9 nucleotides agree with TRBD1. The sample consisted of cultured CD8+ T cells from PBMCs, taken from culture after CMV antigen stimulation. The TCR sequence derives from a human donor in good health (CMV status not recorded). Some clones in this sample may be carry-over from other donors' samples. For the CDR3, the DNA is TGTGCCAGCAGTTATGACAGGGGGTATAATGAGCAGTTCTTC. Encoded protein: CASSYDRGYNEQFF.